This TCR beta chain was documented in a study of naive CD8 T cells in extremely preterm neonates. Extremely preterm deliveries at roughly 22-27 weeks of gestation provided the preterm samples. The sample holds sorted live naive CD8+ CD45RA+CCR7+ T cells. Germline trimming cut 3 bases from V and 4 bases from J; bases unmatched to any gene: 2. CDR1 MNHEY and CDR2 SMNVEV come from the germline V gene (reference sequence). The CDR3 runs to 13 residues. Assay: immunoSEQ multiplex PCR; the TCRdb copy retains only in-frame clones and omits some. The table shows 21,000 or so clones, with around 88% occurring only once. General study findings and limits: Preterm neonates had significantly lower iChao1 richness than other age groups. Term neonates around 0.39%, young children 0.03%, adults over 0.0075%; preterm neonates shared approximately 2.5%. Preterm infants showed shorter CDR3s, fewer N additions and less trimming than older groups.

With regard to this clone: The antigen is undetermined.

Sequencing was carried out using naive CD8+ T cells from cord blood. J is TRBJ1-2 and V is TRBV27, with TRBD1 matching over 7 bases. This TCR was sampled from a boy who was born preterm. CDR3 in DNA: TGTGCCAGCAGTTTTGGGGACAGCTATGGCTACACCTTC. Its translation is CASSFGDSYGYTF.